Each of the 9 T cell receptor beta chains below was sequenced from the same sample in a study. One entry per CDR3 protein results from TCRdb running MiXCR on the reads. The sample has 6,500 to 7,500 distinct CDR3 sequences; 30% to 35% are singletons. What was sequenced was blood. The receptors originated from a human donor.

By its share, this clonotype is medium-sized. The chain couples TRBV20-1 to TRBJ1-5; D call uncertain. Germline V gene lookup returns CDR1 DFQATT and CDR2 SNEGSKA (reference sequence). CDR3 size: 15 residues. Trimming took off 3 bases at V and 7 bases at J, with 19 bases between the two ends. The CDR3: CSASEAKGDAQPQHF. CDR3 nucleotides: TGCAGTGCTAGTGAGGCGAAAGGCGATGCGCAGCCCCAGCATTTT.

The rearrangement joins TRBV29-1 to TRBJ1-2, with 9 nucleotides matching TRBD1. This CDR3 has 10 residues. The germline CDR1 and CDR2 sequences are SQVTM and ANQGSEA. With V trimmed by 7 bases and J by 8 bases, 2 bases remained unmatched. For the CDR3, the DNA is TGCAGCGCCGGGACAGGGGGCTACACCTTC. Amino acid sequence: CSAGTGGYTF.

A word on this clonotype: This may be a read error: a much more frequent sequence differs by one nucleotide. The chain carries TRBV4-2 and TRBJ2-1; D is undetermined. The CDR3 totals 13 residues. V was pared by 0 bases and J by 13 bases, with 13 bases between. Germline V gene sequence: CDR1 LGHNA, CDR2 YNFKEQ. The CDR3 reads CASSQDTVQTQFF. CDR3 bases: TGTGCCAGCAGCCAAGATACGGTCCAGACCCAGTTCTTC.

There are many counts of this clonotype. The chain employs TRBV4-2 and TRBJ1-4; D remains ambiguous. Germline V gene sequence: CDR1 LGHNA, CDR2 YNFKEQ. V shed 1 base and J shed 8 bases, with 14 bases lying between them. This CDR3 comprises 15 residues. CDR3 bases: TGTGCCAGCAGCCAAGGGGGAGGCCGTCAGGAAAAACTGTTTTTT. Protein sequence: CASSQGGGRQEKLFF.

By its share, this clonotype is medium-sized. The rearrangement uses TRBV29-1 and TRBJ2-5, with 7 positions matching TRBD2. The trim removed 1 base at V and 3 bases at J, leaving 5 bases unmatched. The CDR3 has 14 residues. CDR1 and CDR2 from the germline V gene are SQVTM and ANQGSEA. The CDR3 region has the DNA TGCAGCGTTGAAGGACTAGCACGAAAAGAGACCCAGTACTTC. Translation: CSVEGLARKETQYF.

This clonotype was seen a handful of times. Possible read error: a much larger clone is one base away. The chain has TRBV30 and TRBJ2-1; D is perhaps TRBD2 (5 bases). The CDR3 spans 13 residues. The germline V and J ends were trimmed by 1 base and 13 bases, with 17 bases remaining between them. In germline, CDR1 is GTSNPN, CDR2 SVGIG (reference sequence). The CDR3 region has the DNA TGTGCCTGGAGTGGAGGGCTGGAAGAGACCCAGTTCTTC. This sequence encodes CAWSGGLEETQFF.

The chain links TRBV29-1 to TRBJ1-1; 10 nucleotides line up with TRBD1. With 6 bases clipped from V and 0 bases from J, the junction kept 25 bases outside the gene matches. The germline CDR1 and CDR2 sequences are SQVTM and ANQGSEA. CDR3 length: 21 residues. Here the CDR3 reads CSVRDRGASSQETVMNTEAFF. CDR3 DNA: TGCAGCGTCCGGGACAGGGGTGCCAGCAGCCAAGAAACAGTCATGAACACTGAAGCTTTCTTT. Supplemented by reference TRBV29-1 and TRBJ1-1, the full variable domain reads SAVISQKPSRDICQRGTSLTIQCQVDSQVTMMFWYRQQPGQSLTLIATANQGSEATYESGFVIDKFPISRPNLTFSTLTVSNMSPEDSSIYLCSVRDRGASSQETVMNTEAFFGQGTRLTVV.

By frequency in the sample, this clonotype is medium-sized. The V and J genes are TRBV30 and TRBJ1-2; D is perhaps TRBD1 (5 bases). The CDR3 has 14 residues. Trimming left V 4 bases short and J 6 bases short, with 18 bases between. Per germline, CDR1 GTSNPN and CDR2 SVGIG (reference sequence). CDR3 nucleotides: TGTGCCTGGAATCTCCTCGGGCAGGGAGATGGCTACACCTTC. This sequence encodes CAWNLLGQGDGYTF.

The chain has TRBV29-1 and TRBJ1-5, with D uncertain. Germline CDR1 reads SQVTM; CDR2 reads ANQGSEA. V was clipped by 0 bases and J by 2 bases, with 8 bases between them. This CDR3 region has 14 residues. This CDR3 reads CSVEDGVGNQPQHF. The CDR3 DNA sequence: TGCAGCGTTGAAGATGGGGTTGGCAATCAGCCCCAGCATTTT.